The clone carrying this T cell receptor beta chain has ten or more counts. The data stem from a study of CD8+ T cells in alopecia areata. The treatment: oral pan-JAK inhibitor, 5-10 mg twice daily. Sequencing templates came from extracted RNA that was reverse transcribed into cDNA. Some clones are missing from TCRdb's copy, which holds only in-frame ones; the method was immunoSEQ multiplex PCR. Among hundreds of thousands of clones listed, about 62% were seen once. The clonotype was recovered from a human donor with alopecia areata. The sequencing used CD4+ T cells sorted from blood, collected around week 52, from a patient treated with tofacitinib.

The CDR3 DNA is TGCGCCAGCAGCCAAAGATTCTTTCGGACAGGGGCTGGGGCCAACGTCCTGACTTTC. Its protein is CASSQRFFRTGAGANVLTF. The gene calls are TRBV4-3 and TRBJ2-6; 9 bases are shared with TRBD1. Germline trimming cut 2 bases from V and 2 bases from J; bases unmatched to any gene: 10. Germline CDR1 is LGHNA and CDR2 is YSLEER. CDR3 size: 19 residues.